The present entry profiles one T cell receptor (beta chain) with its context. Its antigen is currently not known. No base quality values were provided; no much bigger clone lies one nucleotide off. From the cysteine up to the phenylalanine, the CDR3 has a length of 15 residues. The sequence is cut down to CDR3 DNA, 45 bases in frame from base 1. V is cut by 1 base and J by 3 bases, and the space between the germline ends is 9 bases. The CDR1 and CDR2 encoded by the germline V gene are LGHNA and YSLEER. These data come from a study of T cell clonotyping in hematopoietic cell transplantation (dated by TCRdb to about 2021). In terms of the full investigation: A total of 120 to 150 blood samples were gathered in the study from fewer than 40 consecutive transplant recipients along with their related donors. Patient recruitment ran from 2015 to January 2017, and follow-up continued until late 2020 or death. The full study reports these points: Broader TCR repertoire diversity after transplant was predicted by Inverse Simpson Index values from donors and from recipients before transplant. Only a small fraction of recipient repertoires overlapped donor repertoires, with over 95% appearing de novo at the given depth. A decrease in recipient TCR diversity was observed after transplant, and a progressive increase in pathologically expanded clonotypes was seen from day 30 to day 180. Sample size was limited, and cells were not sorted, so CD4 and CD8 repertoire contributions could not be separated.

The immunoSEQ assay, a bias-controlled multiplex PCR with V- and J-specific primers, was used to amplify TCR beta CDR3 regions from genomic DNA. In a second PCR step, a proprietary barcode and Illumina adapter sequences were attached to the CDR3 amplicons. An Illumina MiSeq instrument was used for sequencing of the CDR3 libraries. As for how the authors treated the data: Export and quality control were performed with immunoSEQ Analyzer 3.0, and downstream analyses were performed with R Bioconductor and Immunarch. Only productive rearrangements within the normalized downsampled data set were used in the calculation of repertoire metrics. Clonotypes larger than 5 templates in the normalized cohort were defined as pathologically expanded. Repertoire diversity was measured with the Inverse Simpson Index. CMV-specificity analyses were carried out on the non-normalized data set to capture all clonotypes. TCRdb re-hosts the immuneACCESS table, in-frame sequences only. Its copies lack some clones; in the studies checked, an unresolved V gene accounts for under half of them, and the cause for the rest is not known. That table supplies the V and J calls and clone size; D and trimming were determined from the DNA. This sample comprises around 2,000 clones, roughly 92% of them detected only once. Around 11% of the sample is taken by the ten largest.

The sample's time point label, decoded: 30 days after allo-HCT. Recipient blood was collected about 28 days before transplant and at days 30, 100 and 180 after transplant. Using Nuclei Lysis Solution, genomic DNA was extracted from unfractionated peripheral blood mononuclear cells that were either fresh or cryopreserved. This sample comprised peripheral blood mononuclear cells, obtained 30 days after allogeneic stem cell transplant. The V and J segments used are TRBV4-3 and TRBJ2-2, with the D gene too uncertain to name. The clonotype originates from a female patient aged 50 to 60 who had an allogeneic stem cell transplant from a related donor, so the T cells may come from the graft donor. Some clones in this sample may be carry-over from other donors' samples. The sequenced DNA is TGCGCCAGCAGCCAAGTTGGGGTAGACACCGGGGAGCTGTTTTTT. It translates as CASSQVGVDTGELFF.